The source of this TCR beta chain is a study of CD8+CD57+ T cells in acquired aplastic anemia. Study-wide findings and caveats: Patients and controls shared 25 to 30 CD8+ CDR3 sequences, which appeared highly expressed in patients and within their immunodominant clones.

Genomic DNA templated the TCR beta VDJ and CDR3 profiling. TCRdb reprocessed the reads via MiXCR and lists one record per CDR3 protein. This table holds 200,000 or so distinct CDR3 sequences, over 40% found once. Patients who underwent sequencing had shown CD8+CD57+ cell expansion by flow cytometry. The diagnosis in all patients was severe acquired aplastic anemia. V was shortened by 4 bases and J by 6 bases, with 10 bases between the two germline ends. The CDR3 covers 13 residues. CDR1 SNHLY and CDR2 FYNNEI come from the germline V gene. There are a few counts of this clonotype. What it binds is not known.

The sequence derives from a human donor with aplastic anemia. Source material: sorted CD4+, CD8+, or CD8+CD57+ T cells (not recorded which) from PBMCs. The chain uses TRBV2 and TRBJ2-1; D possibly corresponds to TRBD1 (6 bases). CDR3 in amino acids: CASSAGTSNEQFF. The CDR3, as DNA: TGTGCCAGCAGTGCAGGGACAAGCAATGAGCAGTTCTTC.